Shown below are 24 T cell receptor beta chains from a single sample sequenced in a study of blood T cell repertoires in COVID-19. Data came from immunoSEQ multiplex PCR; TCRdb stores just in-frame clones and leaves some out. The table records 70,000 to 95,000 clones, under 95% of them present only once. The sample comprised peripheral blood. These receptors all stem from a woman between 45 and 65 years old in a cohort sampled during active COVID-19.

In DNA form, the CDR3 reads TGTGCCAGCAGCCAAGTATTGGGGCAGGCTGAAGCTTTCTTT. Translated, it gives CASSQVLGQAEAFF. The rearrangement links TRBV3-1 (or the pseudogene TRBV3-2) to TRBJ1-1, with D perhaps TRBD1 (5 bases). The CDR3 has 14 amino acids. V lost 1 base and J lost 6, with 12 bases in between. Germline CDR1 LGHDT, CDR2 YNNKEL (reference sequence).

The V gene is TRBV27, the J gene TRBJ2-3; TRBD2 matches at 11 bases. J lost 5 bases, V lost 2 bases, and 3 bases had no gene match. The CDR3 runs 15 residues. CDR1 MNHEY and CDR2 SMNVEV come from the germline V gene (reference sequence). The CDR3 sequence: CASSLRLAGRDTQYF. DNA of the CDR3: TGTGCCAGCAGTTTACGACTAGCGGGGAGAGATACGCAGTATTTT.

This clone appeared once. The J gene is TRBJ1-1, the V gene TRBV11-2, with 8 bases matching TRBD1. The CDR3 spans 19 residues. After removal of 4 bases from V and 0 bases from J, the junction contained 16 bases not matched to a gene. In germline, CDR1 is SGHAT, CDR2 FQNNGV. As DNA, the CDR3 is TGTGCCAGCAGCTCCCTCCGGGACAGGCTAGGAGAGGTGAACACTGAAGCTTTCTTT. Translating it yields CASSSLRDRLGEVNTEAFF.

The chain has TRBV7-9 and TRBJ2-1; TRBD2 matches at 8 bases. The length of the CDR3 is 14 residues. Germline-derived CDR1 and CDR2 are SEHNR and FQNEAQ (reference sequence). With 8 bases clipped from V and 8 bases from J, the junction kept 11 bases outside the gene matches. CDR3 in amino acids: CASGTVGLEDEQFF. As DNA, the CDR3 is TGTGCCAGCGGCACCGTGGGACTAGAGGATGAGCAGTTCTTC.

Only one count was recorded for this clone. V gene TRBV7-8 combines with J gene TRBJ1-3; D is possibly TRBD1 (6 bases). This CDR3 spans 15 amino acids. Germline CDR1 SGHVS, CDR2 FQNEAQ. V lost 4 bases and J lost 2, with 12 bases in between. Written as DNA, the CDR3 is TGTGCCAGCAGCTCCCGGAACAGGGCTGGAAACACCATATATTTT. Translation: CASSSRNRAGNTIYF. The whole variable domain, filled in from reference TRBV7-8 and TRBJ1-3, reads GAGVSQSPRYKVAKRGQDVALRCDPISGHVSLFWYQQALGQGPEFLTYFQNEAQLDKSGLPSDRFFAERPEGSVSTLKIQRTQQEDSAVYLCASSSRNRAGNTIYFGEGSWLTVV.

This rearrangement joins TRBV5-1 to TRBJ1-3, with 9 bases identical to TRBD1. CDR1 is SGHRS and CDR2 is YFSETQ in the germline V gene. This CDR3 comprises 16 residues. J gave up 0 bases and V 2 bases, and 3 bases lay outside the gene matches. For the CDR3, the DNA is TGCGCCAGCAGCTTCCGGACAGGGGCCTCTGGAAACACCATATATTTT. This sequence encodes CASSFRTGASGNTIYF.

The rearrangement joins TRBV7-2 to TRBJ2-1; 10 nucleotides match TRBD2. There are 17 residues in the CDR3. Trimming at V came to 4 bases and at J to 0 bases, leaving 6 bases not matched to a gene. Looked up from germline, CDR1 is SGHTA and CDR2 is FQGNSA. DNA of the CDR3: TGTGCCAGCAGCTCCGGTTTAGCGGGAGGCTCCTACAATGAGCAGTTCTTC. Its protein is CASSSGLAGGSYNEQFF.

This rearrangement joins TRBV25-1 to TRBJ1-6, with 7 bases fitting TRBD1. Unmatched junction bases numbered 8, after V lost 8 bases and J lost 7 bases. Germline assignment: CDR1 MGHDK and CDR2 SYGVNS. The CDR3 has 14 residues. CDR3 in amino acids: CASGRQGWNSPLHF. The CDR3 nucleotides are TGTGCCAGCGGGCGACAGGGTTGGAATTCACCCCTCCACTTT.

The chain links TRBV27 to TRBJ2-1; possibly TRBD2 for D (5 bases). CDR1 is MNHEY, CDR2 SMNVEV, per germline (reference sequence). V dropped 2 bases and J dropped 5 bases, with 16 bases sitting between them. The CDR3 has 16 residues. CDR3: CASSLGKQNGNNEQFF. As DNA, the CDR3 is TGTGCCAGCAGTTTAGGTAAACAGAACGGGAACAATGAGCAGTTCTTC.

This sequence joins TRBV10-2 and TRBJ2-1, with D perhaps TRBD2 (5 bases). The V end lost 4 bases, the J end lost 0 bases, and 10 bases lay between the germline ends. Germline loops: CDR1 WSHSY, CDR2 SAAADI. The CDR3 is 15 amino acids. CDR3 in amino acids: CASSGGQSSYNEQFF. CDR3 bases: TGCGCCAGCAGTGGCGGGCAAAGCTCCTACAATGAGCAGTTCTTC.

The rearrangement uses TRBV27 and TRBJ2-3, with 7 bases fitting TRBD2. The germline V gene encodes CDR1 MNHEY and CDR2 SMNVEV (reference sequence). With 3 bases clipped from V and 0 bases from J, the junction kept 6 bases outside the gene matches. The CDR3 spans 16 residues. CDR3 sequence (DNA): TGTGCCAGCAGTTTTTTGCGGGGGATTAGCACAGATACGCAGTATTTT. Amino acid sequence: CASSFLRGISTDTQYF.

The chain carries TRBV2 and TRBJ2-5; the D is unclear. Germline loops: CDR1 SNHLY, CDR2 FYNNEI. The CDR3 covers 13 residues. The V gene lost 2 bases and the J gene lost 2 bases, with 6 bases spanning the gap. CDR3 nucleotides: TGTGCCAGCAGTGAATTCAGACAAGAGACCCAGTACTTC. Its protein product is CASSEFRQETQYF.

The CDR3 DNA sequence: TGTGCCAGCAGTTTGAACAGGGGGCATTATGGCTACACCTTC. Encoded protein: CASSLNRGHYGYTF. V usage is TRBV28 and J usage is TRBJ1-2; 9 positions agree with TRBD1. CDR3 length: 14 residues. From germline, CDR1 is MDHEN and CDR2 SYDVKM. Trimming at V came to 3 bases and at J to 5 bases, leaving 4 bases not matched to a gene.

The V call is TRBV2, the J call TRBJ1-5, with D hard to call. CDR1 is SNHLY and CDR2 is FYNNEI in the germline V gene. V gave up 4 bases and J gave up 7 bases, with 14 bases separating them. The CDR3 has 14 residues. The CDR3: CASSGAAKKQPQHF. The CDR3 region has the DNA TGTGCCAGCAGTGGGGCCGCTAAAAAACAGCCCCAGCATTTT.

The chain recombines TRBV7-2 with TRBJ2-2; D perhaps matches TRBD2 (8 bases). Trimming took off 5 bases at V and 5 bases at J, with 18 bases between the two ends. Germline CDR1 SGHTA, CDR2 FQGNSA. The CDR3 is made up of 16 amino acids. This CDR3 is CASSPGGGQRTGELFF. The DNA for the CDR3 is TGTGCCAGCAGCCCGGGGGGGGGACAGAGGACCGGGGAGCTGTTTTTT.

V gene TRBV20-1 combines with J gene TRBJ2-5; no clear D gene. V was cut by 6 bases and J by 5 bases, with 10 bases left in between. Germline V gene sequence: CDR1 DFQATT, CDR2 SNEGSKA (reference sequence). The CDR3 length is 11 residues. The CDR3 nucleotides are TGCAGTGCCCCCACCAGTGAGACCCAGTACTTC. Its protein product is CSAPTSETQYF.

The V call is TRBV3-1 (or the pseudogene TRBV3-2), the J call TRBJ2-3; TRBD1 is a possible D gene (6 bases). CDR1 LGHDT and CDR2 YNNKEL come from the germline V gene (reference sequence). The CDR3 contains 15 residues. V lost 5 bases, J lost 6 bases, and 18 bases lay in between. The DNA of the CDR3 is TGTGCCAGCAGCTTACAGGGAAGTCGGCCGGATACGCAGTATTTT. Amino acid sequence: CASSLQGSRPDTQYF.

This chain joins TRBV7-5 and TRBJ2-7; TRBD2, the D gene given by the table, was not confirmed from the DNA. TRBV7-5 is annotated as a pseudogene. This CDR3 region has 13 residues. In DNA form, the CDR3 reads TGTGCCAGAAGCCCGAGATCCCGCTACGAGCAGTACTTC. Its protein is CARSPRSRYEQYF.

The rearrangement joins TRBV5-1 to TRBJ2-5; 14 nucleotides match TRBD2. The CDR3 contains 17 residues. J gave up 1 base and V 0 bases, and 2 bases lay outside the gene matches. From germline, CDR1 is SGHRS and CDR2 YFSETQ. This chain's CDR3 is CASSLAGTSGGQETQYF. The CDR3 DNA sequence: TGCGCCAGCAGCTTGGCCGGGACTAGCGGGGGCCAAGAGACCCAGTACTTC.

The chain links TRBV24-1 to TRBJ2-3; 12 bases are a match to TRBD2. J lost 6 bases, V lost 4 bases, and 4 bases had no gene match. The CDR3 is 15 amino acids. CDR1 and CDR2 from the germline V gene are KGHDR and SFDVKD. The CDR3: CATSEASGGADTQYF. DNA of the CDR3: TGTGCCACCAGTGAGGCTAGCGGGGGGGCCGATACGCAGTATTTT.

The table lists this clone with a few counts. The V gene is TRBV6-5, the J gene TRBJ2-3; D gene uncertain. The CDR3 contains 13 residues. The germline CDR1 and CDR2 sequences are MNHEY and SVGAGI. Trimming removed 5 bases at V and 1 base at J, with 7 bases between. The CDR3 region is CASSLEGTDTQYF. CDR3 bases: TGTGCCAGCAGTCTCGAGGGCACAGATACGCAGTATTTT.

The CDR3 is CASSTSNRGPTERETQYF. In DNA, the CDR3 is TGTGCCAGCAGCACCTCGAACAGGGGACCGACGGAAAGAGAGACCCAGTACTTC. The genes are TRBV13 and TRBJ2-5; 7 nucleotides match TRBD1. Germline V gene lookup returns CDR1 PRHDT and CDR2 FYEKMQ (reference sequence). CDR3 length: 18 amino acids. Losses at the gene ends were 5 bases for V and 4 bases for J; bases not matched to a gene: 19.

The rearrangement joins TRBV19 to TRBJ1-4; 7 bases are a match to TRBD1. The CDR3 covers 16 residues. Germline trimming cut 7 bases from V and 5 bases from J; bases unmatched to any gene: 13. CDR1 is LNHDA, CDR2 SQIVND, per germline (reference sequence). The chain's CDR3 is CASTAVVRGRNEKLFF. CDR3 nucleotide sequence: TGTGCCAGTACCGCCGTTGTGAGGGGGCGGAATGAAAAACTGTTTTTT.

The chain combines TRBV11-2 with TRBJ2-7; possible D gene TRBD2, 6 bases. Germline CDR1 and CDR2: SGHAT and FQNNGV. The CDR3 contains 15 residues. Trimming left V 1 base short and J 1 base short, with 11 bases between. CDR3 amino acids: CASSLAAGKSYEQYF. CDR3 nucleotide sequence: TGTGCCAGCAGCTTAGCGGCGGGAAAATCCTACGAGCAGTACTTC.